This is a list of T cell receptor beta chains from one sample in a study of cytomegalovirus exposure and HLA in healthy donors. Repertoires were generated with immunoSEQ multiplex PCR, while TCRdb's copy carries only in-frame clones and drops some. Its clone listing holds some 140,000 clones. The specimen was PBMCs. The receptors here all came from a woman aged 40 to 50 in good health and CMV-seronegative. Both conserved end residues are part of each CDR3. The order of the fields is V gene, D gene, J gene, CDR3 protein, CDR3 DNA. D genes are given only for firm matches.

V: TRBV5-5; D: .; J: TRBJ1-1; CDR3: CASSLVWGGMNTEAFF; DNA: TGTGCCAGCAGCTTGGTATGGGGCGGGATGAACACTGAAGCTTTCTTT
V: TRBV4-3; D: .; J: TRBJ2-3; CDR3: CASSQGGGQDTQYF; DNA: TGCGCCAGCAGCCAGGGGGGGGGCCAGGATACGCAGTATTTT
V: TRBV28; D: .; J: TRBJ1-2; CDR3: CASRDSYGYTF; DNA: TGTGCCAGCAGAGACAGCTATGGCTACACCTTC
V: TRBV9; D: TRBD1; J: TRBJ1-3; CDR3: CASSRGQGAGGNTIYF; DNA: TGTGCCAGCAGTAGAGGGCAGGGGGCAGGAGGAAACACCATATATTTT
V: TRBV11-3; D: TRBD1; J: TRBJ2-3; CDR3: CASSATGITDTQYF; DNA: TGTGCCAGCAGCGCGACAGGGATCACAGATACGCAGTATTTT
V: TRBV11-2; D: .; J: TRBJ1-1; CDR3: CASSLGFRSEAFF; DNA: TGTGCCAGCAGCTTAGGATTCAGGTCTGAAGCTTTCTTT
V: TRBV27; D: TRBD1; J: TRBJ2-2; CDR3: CASSLSQGAITGELFF; DNA: TGTGCCAGCAGTTTATCACAGGGGGCTATCACCGGGGAGCTGTTTTTT
V: TRBV19; D: .; J: TRBJ1-1; CDR3: CATLRRGATEAFF; DNA: TGTGCCACCCTAAGGCGGGGGGCCACTGAAGCTTTCTTT
V: TRBV15; D: .; J: TRBJ2-5; CDR3: CATSREAWQGQETQYF; DNA: TGTGCCACCAGCAGAGAGGCTTGGCAGGGACAAGAGACCCAGTACTTC
V: TRBV10-3; D: .; J: TRBJ2-7; CDR3: CAISESTDSYEQYF; DNA: TGTGCCATCAGTGAGTCTACAGACTCCTACGAGCAGTACTTC
V: TRBV7-9; D: .; J: TRBJ1-1; CDR3: CASSLTNLAGEAFF; DNA: TGTGCCAGCAGCTTAACCAACTTGGCAGGTGAAGCTTTCTTT
V: TRBV18; D: TRBD1; J: TRBJ1-2; CDR3: CASSPGQRHYGYTF; DNA: TGTGCCAGCTCACCGGGACAGCGGCACTATGGCTACACCTTC
V: TRBV18; D: TRBD1; J: TRBJ1-1; CDR3: CASSPQGARAEAFF; DNA: TGTGCCAGCTCACCACAGGGGGCGCGGGCTGAAGCTTTCTTT
V: TRBV18; D: .; J: TRBJ1-3; CDR3: CASSLTEPGLTGNTIYF; DNA: TGTGCCAGCTCCCTTACCGAGCCGGGTTTAACTGGAAACACCATATATTTT
V: TRBV28; D: TRBD1; J: TRBJ1-4; CDR3: CASSSGRGQEKLFF; DNA: TGTGCCAGCAGTTCGGGCAGGGGGCAGGAAAAACTGTTTTTT
V: TRBV27; D: .; J: TRBJ1-1; CDR3: CASSLSQGNTEAFF; DNA: TGTGCCAGCAGTTTGTCACAGGGGAACACTGAAGCTTTCTTT
V: TRBV25-1; D: .; J: TRBJ2-1; CDR3: CASSHRQLYNEQFF; DNA: TGTGCCAGCAGTCATCGCCAACTTTACAATGAGCAGTTCTTC
V: TRBV9; D: TRBD1; J: TRBJ1-2; CDR3: CASSARQGLHYGYTF; DNA: TGTGCCAGCAGCGCCCGACAGGGACTCCACTATGGCTACACCTTC
V: TRBV4-3; D: TRBD1; J: TRBJ2-2; CDR3: CASSLAGTGSRGELFF; DNA: TGCGCCAGCAGCCTGGCCGGGACAGGGTCTCGGGGGGAGCTGTTTTTT
V: TRBV28; D: TRBD2; J: TRBJ2-2; CDR3: CASTLGPSGGPGELFF; DNA: TGTGCCAGCACCCTGGGGCCTAGCGGGGGCCCCGGGGAGCTGTTTTTT